This T cell receptor (beta chain) was profiled in a study of control samples from healthy donors and cancer patients. This CDR3 is 13 amino acids long. The trim removed 6 bases at V and 11 bases at J, leaving 10 bases unmatched. CDR1 is GTSNPN and CDR2 is SVGIG in the germline V gene (reference sequence). Profiled with immunoSEQ multiplex PCR; TCRdb holds only in-frame clones, not every one. The table shows approximately 97,000 clones, with around 92% occurring only once. This chain uses TRBV30 with TRBJ2-1; TRBD2 agrees at 10 bases. What was sequenced was blood. This clonotype was obtained from a woman aged 18-29 years in good health. The CDR3 sequence is CACLSGRTDKQFF. CDR3 bases: TGTGCCTGTCTTAGCGGGAGGACTGATAAGCAGTTCTTC.